The clone carrying this T cell receptor beta chain has ten or more counts. Its antigen is currently unknown. The data were obtained in a study of CD8 T cells in ankylosing spondylitis. General study results and limits: Past research had described some motif variants in reactive arthritis synovial fluid and blood. Typical of ankylosing spondylitis blood, it appeared, was a TCR beta motif of seven to nine highly homologous variants. Within peripheral blood, clones linked to disease were CD8+ and relatively rare.

The TCR beta libraries were generated through quantitative 5'-RACE incorporating molecular barcodes. TCRdb reanalysed the 5' RACE reads using MiXCR and keeps one entry per CDR3 protein. The repertoire holds 200,000 to 250,000 distinct CDR3 sequences, with around a tenth as singletons. CDR3 size: 14 residues. V lost 5 bases and J lost 2, with 14 bases in between. Germline lookup yields CDR1 SGDLS and CDR2 YYNGEE. The genes are TRBV9 and TRBJ2-7; D ambiguous. This clonotype was sampled from a male donor with ankylosing spondylitis or in good health (not recorded which). The sequencing sample was made of blood, either unsorted or a sorted T cell fraction (not recorded which). CDR3 sequence: CASSSEARAYEQYF. CDR3 coding DNA: TGTGCCAGCAGTTCCGAAGCCCGCGCCTACGAGCAGTACTTC.